This TCR beta chain was identified during a study of shared clonotypes between healthy human individuals. As for this clone: Its antigen is as yet unknown.

Investigators divided CD4+ cells into CD45RA+ naive and CD45RA-negative memory subsets. Method: immunoSEQ multiplex PCR; TCRdb's copy keeps in-frame clones and lacks some. This sample has 2.3 million or so clones, with 85% to 95% found just once. The CDR3 consists of 15 residues. Deletions cut 3 bases from V and 1 base from J, with 10 bases between. Germline-derived CDR1 and CDR2 are SGDLS and YYNGEE. The study's findings and limits: Only blood samples were collected, and tissue repertoires likely differ. The study found approximately 5% of naive CD4 clonotypes shared across several donors.

The chain couples TRBV9 to TRBJ1-4; tentative D call: TRBD1 (5 bases). The sequenced material came from naive CD4+ T cells from PBMCs. Subset here: CD45RA+ positively selected. This TCR came from a man between 18 and 35 years old in good health. Some clones in this sample may be carry-over from other donors' samples. Here the CDR3 DNA reads TGTGCCAGCAGCGATACTGGGGGAACTAATGAAAAACTGTTTTTT. Its protein product is CASSDTGGTNEKLFF.